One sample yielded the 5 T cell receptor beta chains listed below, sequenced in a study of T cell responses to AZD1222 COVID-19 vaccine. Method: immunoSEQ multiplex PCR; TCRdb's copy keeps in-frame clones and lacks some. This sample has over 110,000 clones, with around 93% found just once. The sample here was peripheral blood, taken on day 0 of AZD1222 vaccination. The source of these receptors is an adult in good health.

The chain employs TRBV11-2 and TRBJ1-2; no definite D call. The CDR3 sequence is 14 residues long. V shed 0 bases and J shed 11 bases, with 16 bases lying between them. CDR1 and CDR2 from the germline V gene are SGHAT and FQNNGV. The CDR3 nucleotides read TGTGCCAGCAGCTTAGACCCACTGACTCCCGCATACACCTTC. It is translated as CASSLDPLTPAYTF.

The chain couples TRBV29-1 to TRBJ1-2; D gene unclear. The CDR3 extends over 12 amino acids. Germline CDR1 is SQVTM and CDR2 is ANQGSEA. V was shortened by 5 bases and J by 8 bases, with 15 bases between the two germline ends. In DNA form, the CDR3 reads TGCAGCGTTTCAGCAGGTTCATCCGGCTACACCTTC. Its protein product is CSVSAGSSGYTF.

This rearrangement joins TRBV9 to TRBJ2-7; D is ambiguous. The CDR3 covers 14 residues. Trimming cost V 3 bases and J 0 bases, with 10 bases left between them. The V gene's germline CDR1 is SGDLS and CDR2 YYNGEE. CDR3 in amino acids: CASSGTTNSYEQYF. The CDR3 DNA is TGTGCCAGCAGCGGAACCACAAACTCCTACGAGCAGTACTTC.

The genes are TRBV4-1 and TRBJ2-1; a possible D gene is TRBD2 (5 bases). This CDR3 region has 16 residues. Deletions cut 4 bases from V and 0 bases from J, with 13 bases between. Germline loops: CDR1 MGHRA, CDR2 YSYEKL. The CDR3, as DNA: TGCGCCAGCAGCCTCCAAGCGGTTAGCTCCTACAATGAGCAGTTCTTC. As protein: CASSLQAVSSYNEQFF.

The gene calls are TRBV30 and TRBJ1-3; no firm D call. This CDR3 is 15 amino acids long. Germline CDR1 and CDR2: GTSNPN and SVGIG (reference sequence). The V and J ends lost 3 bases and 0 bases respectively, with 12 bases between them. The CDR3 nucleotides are TGTGCCTGGAGCTCTTGGGGTAGCTCTGGAAACACCATATATTTT. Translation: CAWSSWGSSGNTIYF.